This TCR beta chain was captured by sequencing in a study of early T cells in non-severe SARS-CoV-2 infection. This CDR3 contains 13 residues. CDR1 SQVTM and CDR2 ANQGSEA come from the germline V gene. Deletions cut 4 bases from V and 5 bases from J, with 12 bases between. One entry per CDR3 protein, called by TCRdb with MiXCR from the 5' RACE reads. The sample has some 57,000 distinct CDR3 sequences; about a tenth are singletons. This clonotype showed up many times. The chain couples TRBV29-1 to TRBJ1-5, with D possibly TRBD1 on 5 matching bases. The sequencing sample was made of whole blood. This TCR came from an adult who was a healthcare worker with PCR-confirmed SARS-CoV-2 infection or an uninfected control (not recorded which). CDR3 amino acids: CSVVLQADQPQHF. CDR3 DNA: TGCAGCGTTGTGTTACAGGCGGATCAGCCCCAGCATTTT.